The sequence of this T cell receptor beta chain was determined in a study of technical replicates of blood from a few donors. TCRdb's copy holds only in-frame clones and misses some; the assay was immunoSEQ multiplex PCR. This sample has over 90,000 clones, with around 96% found just once. The source of this sequence is a human donor in good health. Sequenced material: T cells isolated from PBMCs.

The CDR3 DNA is TGCGCCAGCAGCTCCGGCAGGTCCCCTGAAGCTTTCTTT. Translating it yields CASSSGRSPEAFF. V gene TRBV5-1 combines with J gene TRBJ1-1; D ambiguous. The germline V gene has CDR1 SGHRS and CDR2 YFSETQ. The CDR3 runs to 13 residues. V lost 3 bases, J lost 6 bases, and 12 bases lay in between. Together with reference TRBV5-1 and TRBJ1-1, the CDR3 gives the full variable domain: KAGVTQTPRYLIKTRGQQVTLSCSPISGHRSVSWYQQTPGQGLQFLFEYFSETQRNKGNFPGRFSGRQFSNSRSEMNVSTLELGDSALYLCASSSGRSPEAFFGQGTRLTVV.